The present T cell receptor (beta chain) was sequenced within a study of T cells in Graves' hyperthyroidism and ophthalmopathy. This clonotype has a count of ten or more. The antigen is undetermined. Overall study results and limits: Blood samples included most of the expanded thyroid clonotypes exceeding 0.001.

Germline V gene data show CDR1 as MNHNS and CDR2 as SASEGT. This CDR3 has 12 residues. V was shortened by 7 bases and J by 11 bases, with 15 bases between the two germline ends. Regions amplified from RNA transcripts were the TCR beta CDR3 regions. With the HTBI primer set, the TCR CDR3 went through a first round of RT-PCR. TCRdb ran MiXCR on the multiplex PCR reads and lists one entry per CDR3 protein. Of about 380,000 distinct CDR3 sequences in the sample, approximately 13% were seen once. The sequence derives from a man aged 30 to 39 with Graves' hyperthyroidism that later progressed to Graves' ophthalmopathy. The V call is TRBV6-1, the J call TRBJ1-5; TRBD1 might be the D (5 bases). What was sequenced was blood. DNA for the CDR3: TGTGCCAGCACACTTTCAGGGCCGTCCCAGCATTTT. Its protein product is CASTLSGPSQHF.